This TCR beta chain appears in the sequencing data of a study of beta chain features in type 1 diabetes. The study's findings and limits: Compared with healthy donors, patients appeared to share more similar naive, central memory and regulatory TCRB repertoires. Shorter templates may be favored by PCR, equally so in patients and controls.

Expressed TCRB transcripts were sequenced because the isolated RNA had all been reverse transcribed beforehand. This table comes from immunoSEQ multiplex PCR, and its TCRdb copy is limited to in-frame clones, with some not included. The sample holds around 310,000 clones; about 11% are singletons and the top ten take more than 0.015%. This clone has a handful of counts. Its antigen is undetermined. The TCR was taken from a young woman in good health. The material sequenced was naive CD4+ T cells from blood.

DNA of the CDR3: TGCGCCAGCAGCCAAGATGACAGATTAATTCTGACAGATACGCAGTATTTT. Residues: CASSQDDRLILTDTQYF. The J gene is TRBJ2-3, the V gene TRBV4-1; maybe TRBD1 (5 bases). There are 17 residues in the CDR3. Germline V gene data show CDR1 as MGHRA and CDR2 as YSYEKL. Trimming cost V 0 bases and J 3 bases, with 16 bases left between them.